This T cell receptor beta chain stems from a study of T cell repertoires in cytomegalovirus infection. TCRdb re-called the reads with MiXCR, one entry per CDR3 protein. Found here are over 300,000 distinct CDR3 sequences, 15% to 20% of them singletons; the top ten hold about 12%. CDR3 length: 12 amino acids. CDR1 SGHNT and CDR2 YYREEE come from the germline V gene (reference sequence). V dropped 4 bases and J dropped 2 bases, with 5 bases sitting between them. There are many counts of this clonotype. This sequence was found in a human donor in good health (CMV status not recorded). Some clones in this sample may be carry-over from other donors' samples. The rearrangement links TRBV5-4 to TRBJ2-3, with D unclear. The specimen was PBMCs. This chain's CDR3 is CASSHNTDTQYF. DNA for the CDR3: TGTGCCAGCAGCCACAACACAGATACGCAGTATTTT.